The TCR beta chain described here comes from a study of T cells after yellow fever vaccination. Making TCR cDNA involved 5'RACE template switching, which added UMIs and a universal primer site. TCRdb analysed the 5' RACE reads with MiXCR anew, one entry per CDR3 protein. The sample has under 300,000 distinct CDR3 sequences, about an eighth seen once. The CDR3 totals 17 residues. Germline values: CDR1 LGHDT, CDR2 YNNKEL (reference sequence). After removal of 1 base from V and 0 bases from J, the junction contained 6 bases not matched to a gene. Sequencing was performed on CD4+ T cells sorted from PBMCs, taken 45 days after the yellow fever booster vaccination. V and J are TRBV3-1 and TRBJ2-5; 9 positions agree with TRBD2. The source of this sequence is a man between 25 and 39 years old who received the YFV17D yellow fever vaccine. The DNA for the CDR3 is TGTGCCAGCAGCCAAGTGACTAGCGGAGAGTACCAAGAGACCCAGTACTTC. It translates to CASSQVTSGEYQETQYF.